The 5 T cell receptor beta chains below all came from one sample that was sequenced in a study of regulatory T cells in long-lasting Graves disease. The time point: persistent/refractory GD, antithyroid drugs over 5 years with positive TRAb. Making the TCR library involved RNA that had been extracted from PBMCs. CDR3-region Arm-PCR and iRepertoire HTBI primers produced the TCR beta libraries. TCRdb re-analysed the multiplex PCR reads in MiXCR, keeping a single row per CDR3 protein. The top ten clones hold over 6% of a sample with roughly 500,000 distinct CDR3 sequences, approximately 21% of them seen once. Specimen: peripheral blood mononuclear cells (PBMCs), collected when the disease was refractory, from a patient treated with antithyroid drugs. The receptors here all came from a female donor with Graves disease.

Note on this clonotype: An end of the junction differs from the germline gene, which may be a read error. The V call is TRBV12-3 or TRBV12-4, the J call TRBJ1-5, with D unclear. CDR3 size: 14 residues. CDR3 amino acids: CASSLDMSNQPRHF. The CDR3 DNA is TGTGCCAGCAGTTTGGATATGAGCAATCAGCCCCGGCATTTT.

This clonotype came up a few times. The chain uses TRBV24-1 and TRBJ2-6; D remains ambiguous. Per germline, CDR1 KGHDR and CDR2 SFDVKD. V was trimmed by 4 bases and J by 0 bases, leaving 9 bases between them. CDR3 size: 16 residues. In DNA, the CDR3 is TGTGCCACCAGTGACCCGGGTAGCTCTGGGGCCAACGTCCTGACTTTC. Protein: CATSDPGSSGANVLTF.

This clonotype has more than one count but fewer than ten. In DNA form, the CDR3 reads TGTGCCAGCAGTATAGACAGACAAGAGACCCAGTACTTC. Amino acids: CASSIDRQETQYF. The chain recombines TRBV27 with TRBJ2-5; TRBD1 is a possible D gene (5 bases). The CDR3 has 13 residues. The germline V and J ends were trimmed by 5 bases and 2 bases, with 9 bases remaining between them. Germline-derived CDR1 and CDR2 are MNHEY and SMNVEV (reference sequence).

This clonotype was seen repeatedly, ten times or more. V usage is TRBV11-3 and J usage is TRBJ2-2, with 7 bases aligning to TRBD1. After removal of 7 bases from V and 8 bases from J, the junction contained 1 base not matched to a gene. Germline V CDR1 and CDR2: SGHNT, YENEEA. This CDR3 comprises 11 residues. The CDR3 reads CASTRGGELFF. In DNA, the CDR3 is TGTGCCAGCACCAGGGGGGGGGAGCTGTTTTTT.

This clonotype was seen many times. This sequence joins TRBV11-1 and TRBJ2-7, with D perhaps TRBD2 (5 bases). V gave up 5 bases and J gave up 2 bases, with 10 bases separating them. The CDR3 spans 13 residues. Germline V gene sequence: CDR1 SGHAT, CDR2 FQDESV (reference sequence). CDR3 region: CASSQLVTYEQYF. The CDR3 region has the DNA TGTGCCAGCAGCCAACTAGTTACCTACGAGCAGTACTTC. The whole variable domain, remainder taken from reference TRBV11-1 and TRBJ2-7, is EAEVAQSPRYKITEKSQAVAFWCDPISGHATLYWYRQILGQGPELLVQFQDESVVDDSQLPKDRFSAERLKGVDSTLKIQPAELGDSAMYLCASSQLVTYEQYFGPGTRLTVT.